The 2 T cell receptor beta chains in this list originate from one sample, sequenced in a study of blood T cell repertoires in COVID-19 (TCRdb year 2020). The method behind the library was the immunoSEQ multiplex PCR assay. TCRdb took this table from immuneACCESS and kept in-frame rearrangements with V and J called. Such tables lack part of the clones; where checked against another copy, unresolved V genes explain under half of the gap, and the rest is unexplained. The sample table shows 250,000 to 300,000 clones, and 86% are seen once. Less than 15% of the sample lies in the top ten. Specimen: peripheral blood. The receptors stem from a woman in her twenties or thirties with COVID-19, enrolled during active disease.

V is TRBV19 and J is TRBJ1-5; D unclear. With 3 bases removed from V and 7 bases from J, the gap between germline ends came to 16 bases. Per the germline V gene, CDR1 is LNHDA and CDR2 is SQIVND (reference sequence). CDR3 length equals 15 residues. This chain's CDR3 is CASSIPYRAGQPQHF. The CDR3 nucleotides are TGTGCCAGTAGTATCCCTTATCGCGCGGGACAGCCCCAGCATTTT. The full variable domain, with the rest looked up from reference TRBV19 and TRBJ1-5, is DGGITQSPKYLFRKEGQNVTLSCEQNLNHDAMYWYRQDPGQGLRLIYYSQIVNDFQKGDIAEGYSVSREKKESFPLTVTSAQKNPTAFYLCASSIPYRAGQPQHFGDGTRLSIL.

The chain couples TRBV5-1 to TRBJ2-7, with 10 bases lining up with TRBD1. The CDR3 runs 16 residues. In germline, CDR1 is SGHRS, CDR2 YFSETQ. The J segment lost 3 bases and the V segment lost 4 bases, leaving 10 bases of the junction unmatched. The CDR3 here is CASSTRQGAQGYEQYF. CDR3 in DNA: TGCGCCAGCAGCACACGACAGGGGGCGCAGGGCTACGAGCAGTACTTC.